This T cell receptor beta chain is drawn from a study of T cell responses to AZD1222 COVID-19 vaccine. Study outcomes and limitations: The peak T cell response came first, and repertoires were sampled only after it. Possibly, clonal diversity was underestimated; donors were largely white British and included more females. Increased Spike-specific TCR breadth and depth were observed after two AZD1222 doses.

This table comes from immunoSEQ multiplex PCR, and its TCRdb copy is limited to in-frame clones, with some not included. The data show about 140,000 clones, over 85% seen once. This clone showed up just once. Its target is not known. Trimming left V 5 bases short and J 5 bases short, with 15 bases between. The CDR3 totals 15 residues. Per the germline V gene, CDR1 is LNHNV and CDR2 is YYDKDF (reference sequence). Sequenced material: peripheral blood, taken on day 0 of AZD1222 vaccination. The V and J genes are TRBV15 and TRBJ2-2; TRBD2 is a possible D gene (6 bases). This sequence originates from an adult in good health. The CDR3 bases are TGTGCCACCAGCGGTGGAGGGCCAGGAACCGGGGAGCTGTTTTTT. It codes for CATSGGGPGTGELFF.